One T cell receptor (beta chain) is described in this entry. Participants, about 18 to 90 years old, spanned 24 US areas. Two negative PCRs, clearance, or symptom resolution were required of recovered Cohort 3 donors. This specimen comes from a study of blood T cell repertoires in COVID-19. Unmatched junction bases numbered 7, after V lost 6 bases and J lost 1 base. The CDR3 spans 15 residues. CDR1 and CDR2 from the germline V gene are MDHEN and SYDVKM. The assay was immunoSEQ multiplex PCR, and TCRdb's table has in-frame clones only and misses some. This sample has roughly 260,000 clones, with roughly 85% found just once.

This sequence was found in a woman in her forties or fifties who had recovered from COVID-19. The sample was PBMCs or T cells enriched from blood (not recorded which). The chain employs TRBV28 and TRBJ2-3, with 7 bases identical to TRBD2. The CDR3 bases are TGTGCCAGCAGACTGGGAGCGGGACGCACAGATACGCAGTATTTT. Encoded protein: CASRLGAGRTDTQYF.